This entry lists 5 T cell receptor beta chains sequenced from one sample in a study of T cells expressing NK-cell markers. TCRdb reprocessed the 5' RACE reads and reports one entry per CDR3 protein, with no DNA. The sample totals roughly 420,000 distinct CDR3 sequences. The sequenced material came from blood T cells: a sorted CD56 or NKG2C T cell subset, CD4+ or CD8+ T cells, or bulk PBMC T cells (not recorded which). These receptor sequences come from a woman aged 18-69 years in good health.

V is TRBV7-8 and J is TRBJ2-1; TCRdb's D gene call, TRBD1, goes unchecked for lack of DNA. This CDR3 has 14 residues. In germline, CDR1 is SGHVS, CDR2 FQNEAQ. CDR3 protein: CASSLEEVTGEQFF.

The chain has TRBV12-3 or TRBV12-4 and TRBJ1-2; the TRBD1 assignment by TCRdb is unverifiable without DNA. CDR3 length equals 15 residues. CDR3 sequence reads: CATLGGGRVFGGYTF.

The chain is built from TRBV7-2 and TRBJ2-3; the D call from TCRdb, TRBD2, cannot be confirmed without DNA. CDR1 is SGHTA and CDR2 is FQGNSA in the germline V gene. The CDR3 has 16 residues. The CDR3: CASSFQGGGIADTQYF.

The J gene is TRBJ2-7, the V gene TRBV27; TCRdb outputs TRBD1, but without DNA this stays unchecked. Germline CDR1 and CDR2: MNHEY and SMNVEV (reference sequence). This CDR3 comprises 14 residues. The CDR3 reads CASSGQGSSYEQYF.

This chain uses TRBV5-5 with TRBJ2-7; the TCRdb call, TRBD1, lacks DNA for checking. Germline V CDR1 and CDR2: SGHKS, YYEKEE (reference sequence). The length of the CDR3 is 15 residues. Here the CDR3 reads CASSLGGTGYYEQYF.